The following is a T cell receptor beta chain sequence with its context. The target antigen is unknown. Germline CDR1 and CDR2: MNHEY and SMNVEV (reference sequence). This CDR3 is 13 amino acids long. Trimming took 3 bases from V and 7 from J, leaving 10 bases between them. The data were taken from a study of cytomegalovirus exposure and HLA in healthy donors. Notes on the study in general: Three CMV-associated chains proved CMV antigen-specific in vitro.

The table came from immunoSEQ multiplex PCR; TCRdb's copy has only in-frame clones and leaves some out. Among around 150,000 clones listed, 84% were seen once. This receptor was taken from a man under 40 in good health and CMV-seropositive. The J gene is TRBJ2-1, the V gene TRBV27; D is possibly TRBD2 (5 bases). Material for sequencing was PBMCs. The CDR3 DNA reads as TGTGCCAGCAGTTTCGGTCCGGGGAATGAGCAGTTCTTC. It yields the protein CASSFGPGNEQFF.